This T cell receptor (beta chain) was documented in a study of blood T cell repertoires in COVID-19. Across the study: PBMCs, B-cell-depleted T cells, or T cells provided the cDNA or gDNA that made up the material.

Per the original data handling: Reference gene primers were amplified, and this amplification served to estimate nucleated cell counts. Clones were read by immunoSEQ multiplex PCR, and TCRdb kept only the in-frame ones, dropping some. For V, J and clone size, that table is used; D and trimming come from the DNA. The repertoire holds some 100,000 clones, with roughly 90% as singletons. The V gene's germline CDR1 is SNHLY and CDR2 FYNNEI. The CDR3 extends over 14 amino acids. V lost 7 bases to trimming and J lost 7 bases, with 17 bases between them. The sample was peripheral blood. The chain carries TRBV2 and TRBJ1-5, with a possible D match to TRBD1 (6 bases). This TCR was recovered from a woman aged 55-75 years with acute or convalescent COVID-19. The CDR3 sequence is CASTGSRGRQPQHF. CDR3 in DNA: TGTGCCAGCACAGGGTCCAGGGGAAGGCAGCCCCAGCATTTT.